The rows below give T cell receptor beta chains drawn from one sample of a study of control samples from healthy donors and cancer patients. This table comes from immunoSEQ multiplex PCR, and its TCRdb copy is limited to in-frame clones, with some not included. The sample holds some 130,000 clones, 90% seen once. The specimen was blood. These receptor sequences come from a man aged 40-50 years in good health. The CDR3 runs from the conserved cysteine through the conserved F or W. The D gene is left open where the match is weak. Size values are once, few and many counts, or a class for expanded clones, and some rows have none.

>-|TRBJ2-1|TRBV5-1|TRBD2
CASSLGTSINEQFF
TGCGCCAGCAGCTTGGGGACTAGCATCAATGAGCAGTTCTTC
>once|TRBJ2-7|TRBV5-1|-
CASSFGGRSSYEQYF
TGCGCCAGCAGCTTCGGTGGGAGGAGCTCCTACGAGCAGTACTTC
>-|TRBJ2-3|TRBV6-5|-
CASSYPGADTQYF
TGTGCCAGCAGTTACCCGGGGGCTGATACGCAGTATTTT
>-|TRBJ1-1|TRBV9|TRBD1
CASSVRPDRATEAFF
TGTGCCAGCAGCGTAAGACCCGACAGGGCCACTGAAGCTTTCTTT
>-|TRBJ2-3|TRBV19|TRBD1
CASSMPGQGSDTQYF
TGTGCCAGTAGTATGCCCGGACAGGGTTCAGATACGCAGTATTTT
>few|TRBJ2-3|TRBV5-4|-
CASSIDSTDTQYF
TGTGCCAGCAGCATCGACAGCACAGATACGCAGTATTTT
>-|TRBJ1-2|TRBV4-1|-
CASSQASLMPLDGYTF
TGCGCCAGCAGCCAAGCCTCCCTCATGCCCCTAGATGGCTACACCTTC
>-|TRBJ1-1|TRBV1|-
CTSSKHRDRGRVGTEAFF
TGCACCAGCAGCAAACACCGGGACAGGGGGCGCGTAGGGACTGAAGCTTTCTTT
>-|TRBJ2-5|TRBV6-5|TRBD1
CASSRDRGRETQYF
TGTGCCAGCAGCCGGGACAGGGGGCGAGAGACCCAGTACTTC
>-|TRBJ1-5|TRBV12-3/TRBV12-4|-
CASSFQGQPQHF
TGTGCCAGCAGTTTTCAGGGGCAGCCCCAGCATTTT
>-|TRBJ2-7|TRBV4-1|-
CASSQRYRAPRPYEQYF
TGCGCCAGCAGCCAACGCTACCGGGCGCCTCGACCCTACGAGCAGTACTTC
>-|TRBJ1-2|TRBV6-5|TRBD1
CASSLGTGGVYGYTF
TGTGCCAGCAGTCTCGGGACAGGGGGCGTCTATGGCTACACCTTC
>-|TRBJ1-1|TRBV15|TRBD1
CATSGGQAMNTEAFF
TGTGCCACCAGCGGGGGACAGGCGATGAACACTGAAGCTTTCTTT
>-|TRBJ2-3|TRBV3-1/TRBV3-2|TRBD2
CASAVAGGLRESDTQYF
TGTGCCAGCGCAGTAGCGGGGGGGCTGAGGGAATCAGATACGCAGTATTTT
>-|TRBJ2-1|TRBV12-3/TRBV12-4|TRBD1
CASSSGQGNEQFF
TGTGCCAGCTCCTCCGGACAGGGCAATGAGCAGTTCTTC
>-|TRBJ2-1|TRBV5-6|-
CASSLFGVDEQFF
TGTGCCAGCAGCTTATTTGGGGTAGATGAGCAGTTCTTC
>-|TRBJ2-5|TRBV9|TRBD1
CASSGGQGSGTQYF
TGTGCCAGCAGCGGAGGACAGGGTTCAGGGACCCAGTACTTC
>-|TRBJ1-6|TRBV2|-
CASRVLGDSPLHF
TGTGCCAGCAGGGTATTGGGGGATTCACCCCTCCACTTT
>-|TRBJ2-5|TRBV28|TRBD1
CASSYRTGEQETQYF
TGTGCCAGCAGTTACCGGACAGGTGAACAAGAGACCCAGTACTTC
>-|TRBJ2-5|TRBV9|TRBD2
CASSVGTSGGPAAQYF
TGTGCCAGCAGCGTAGGGACTAGCGGGGGGCCGGCTGCCCAGTACTTC
>-|TRBJ2-6|TRBV7-8|-
CASSLLSGGGANVLTF
TGTGCCAGCAGCTTACTATCGGGTGGTGGGGCCAACGTCCTGACTTTC
>-|TRBJ2-1|TRBV7-3|-
CASSYDNYNEQFF
TGTGCCAGCAGCTACGACAACTACAATGAGCAGTTCTTC
>once|TRBJ2-5|TRBV11-2|-
CASSLGGGTQYF
TGTGCCAGCAGCTTAGGAGGCGGGACCCAGTACTTC
>-|TRBJ1-1|TRBV10-3|-
CAIREGGYTEAFF
TGTGCCATCAGAGAGGGGGGATACACTGAAGCTTTCTTT
>-|TRBJ1-4|TRBV18|-
CASSRARDINEKLFF
TGTGCCAGCTCACGGGCCCGGGACATTAATGAAAAACTGTTTTTT
>-|TRBJ2-3|TRBV5-6|-
CASSLARVADTQYF
TGTGCCAGCAGCTTGGCCAGGGTTGCAGATACGCAGTATTTT
>-|TRBJ2-3|TRBV13|-
CASSLGRATDTQYF
TGTGCCAGCAGCTTAGGAAGGGCCACAGATACGCAGTATTTT
>-|TRBJ2-1|TRBV7-9|-
CASSLSDEQFF
TGTGCCAGCAGCTTAAGCGATGAGCAGTTCTTC
>-|TRBJ1-5|TRBV5-1|-
CASSSYGGTQPQHF
TGCGCCAGCAGCTCATATGGAGGGACTCAGCCCCAGCATTTT
>-|TRBJ1-1|TRBV5-1|-
CASSLGGARGTEAFF
TGCGCCAGCAGCTTGGGCGGGGCGCGGGGAACTGAAGCTTTCTTT
>-|TRBJ1-6|TRBV27|-
CASSDRMDSPLHF
TGTGCCAGCAGTGACAGGATGGATTCACCCCTCCACTTT
>-|TRBJ2-3|TRBV7-9|TRBD1
CASSSGTGGTDTQYF
TGTGCCAGCAGTAGCGGGACAGGGGGTACAGATACGCAGTATTTT
>once|TRBJ2-2|TRBV10-3|-
CAIREGAVGELFF
TGTGCCATCCGGGAGGGGGCGGTCGGGGAGCTGTTTTTT
>-|TRBJ1-1|TRBV2|-
CASGENTEAFF
TGTGCCAGCGGGGAGAACACTGAAGCTTTCTTT
>-|TRBJ2-7|TRBV3-1/TRBV3-2|-
CASSQDPGPPTYEQYF
TGTGCCAGCAGCCAAGATCCGGGACCGCCGACCTACGAGCAGTACTTC